Described below is a single T cell receptor beta chain sequence and its context. This entry comes from a study of shared clonotypes between healthy human individuals. Background on the study: Those who served as donors were a couple of women and a few men between the ages of 18 and 49.

All donors were healthy HIV-negative adults lacking recent acute infections or vaccinations. A split of CD4+ cells into CD45RA+ naive and CD45RA-negative memory subsets was performed. The CDR3 loop spans 13 amino acids. In germline, CDR1 is SNHLY, CDR2 FYNNEI. Trimming removed 5 bases from V and 6 bases from J; junction bases left unmatched: 3. For each subset, genomic DNA was distributed in equal portions over several immunoSEQ plates. Method: immunoSEQ multiplex PCR; TCRdb's copy keeps in-frame clones and lacks some. The table lists over a million clones, about four fifths of them singletons. The V call is TRBV2, the J call TRBJ1-5; 8 positions match TRBD1. The source material was memory CD4+ T cells from PBMCs. Subset specified: CD45RA-negative fraction. The sequence derives from a man aged 18 to 35 in good health. Some clones in this sample may be carry-over from other donors' samples. The CDR3 DNA reads TGTGCCAGCAGTACAGGGGGATTTCAGCCCCAGCATTTT. This sequence encodes CASSTGGFQPQHF.